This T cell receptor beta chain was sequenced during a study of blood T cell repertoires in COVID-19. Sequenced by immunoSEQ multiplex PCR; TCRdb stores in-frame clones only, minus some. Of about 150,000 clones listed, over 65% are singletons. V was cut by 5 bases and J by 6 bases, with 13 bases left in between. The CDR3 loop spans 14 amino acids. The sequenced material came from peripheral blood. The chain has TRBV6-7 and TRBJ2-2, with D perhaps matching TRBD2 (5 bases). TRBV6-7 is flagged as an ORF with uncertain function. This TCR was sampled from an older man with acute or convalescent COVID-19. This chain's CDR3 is CASSRECGSGELFF. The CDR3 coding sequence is TGTGCCAGCAGTCGAGAGTGCGGGTCCGGGGAGCTGTTTTTT.